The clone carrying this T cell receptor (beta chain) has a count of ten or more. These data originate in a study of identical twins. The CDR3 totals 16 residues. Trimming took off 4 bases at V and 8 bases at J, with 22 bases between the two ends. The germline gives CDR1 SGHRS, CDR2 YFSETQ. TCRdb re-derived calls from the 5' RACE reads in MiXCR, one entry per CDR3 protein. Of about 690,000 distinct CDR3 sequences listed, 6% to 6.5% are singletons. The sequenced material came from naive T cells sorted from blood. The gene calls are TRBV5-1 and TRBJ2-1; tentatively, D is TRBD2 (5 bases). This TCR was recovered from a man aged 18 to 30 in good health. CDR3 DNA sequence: TGCGCCAGCAGCGCTTCTTTGGACTTAAGAAGCGATGAGCAGTTCTTC. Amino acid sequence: CASSASLDLRSDEQFF.